The clone carrying this TCR beta chain appeared once. This record belongs to a study of blood T cell repertoires in COVID-19. V shed 4 bases, J shed 7 bases, and the junction held 9 bases outside the gene matches. Per the germline V gene, CDR1 is MRHNA and CDR2 is SNTAGT. CDR3 length equals 14 residues. Some clones are missing from TCRdb's copy, which holds only in-frame ones; the method was immunoSEQ multiplex PCR. The repertoire consists of about 150,000 clones, with 88% occurring once and the leading ten covering over 2%. The TCR comes from a man between 45 and 60 years old who had recovered from COVID-19. The chain joins TRBV6-4 to TRBJ1-2; 7 positions agree with TRBD1. The material sequenced was peripheral blood. The chain's CDR3 is CASSVNRGESGYTF. The DNA for the CDR3 is TGTGCCAGCAGTGTCAACAGGGGCGAGTCTGGCTACACCTTC.